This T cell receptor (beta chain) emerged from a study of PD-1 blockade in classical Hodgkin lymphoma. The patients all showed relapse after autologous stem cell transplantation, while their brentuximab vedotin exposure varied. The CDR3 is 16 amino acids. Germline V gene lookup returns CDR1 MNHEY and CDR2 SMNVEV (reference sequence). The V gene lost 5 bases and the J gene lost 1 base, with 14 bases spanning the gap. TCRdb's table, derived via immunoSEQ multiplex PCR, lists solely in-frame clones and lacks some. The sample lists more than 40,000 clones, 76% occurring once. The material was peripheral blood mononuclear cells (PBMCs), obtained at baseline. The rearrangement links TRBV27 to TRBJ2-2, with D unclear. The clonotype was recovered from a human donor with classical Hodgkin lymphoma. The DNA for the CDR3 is TGTGCCAGCAGTCCCCGCCCCACTTGGAACACCGGGGAGCTGTTTTTT. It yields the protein CASSPRPTWNTGELFF.